This T cell receptor beta chain was profiled in a study of T cells in tumors after PD-1 blockade. Study context: Either cemiplimab 350 mg every 2 weeks or pembrolizumab 200 mg every 3 weeks was given.

The CDR3 is 14 residues long. The ends lost 5 bases at V and 2 bases at J; junction bases unmatched: 7. From germline, CDR1 is SGDLS and CDR2 YYNGEE. Input was about 616 ng to 6,500 ng of genomic DNA from tumor or blood. TCRdb's copy holds only in-frame clones and misses some; the assay was immunoSEQ multiplex PCR. The sample includes around 51,000 clones, roughly 80% seen only once; the top ten take approximately 4.1%. This TCR came from a human donor with basal cell carcinoma. The J gene is TRBJ2-7, the V gene TRBV9, with TRBD1 identical over 7 bases. Here the sequenced sample was PBMCs, taken before anti-PD-1 treatment. CDR3 nucleotide sequence: TGTGCCAGCAGAAGGGGGCAGAACACCTACGAGCAGTACTTC. It specifies CASRRGQNTYEQYF.